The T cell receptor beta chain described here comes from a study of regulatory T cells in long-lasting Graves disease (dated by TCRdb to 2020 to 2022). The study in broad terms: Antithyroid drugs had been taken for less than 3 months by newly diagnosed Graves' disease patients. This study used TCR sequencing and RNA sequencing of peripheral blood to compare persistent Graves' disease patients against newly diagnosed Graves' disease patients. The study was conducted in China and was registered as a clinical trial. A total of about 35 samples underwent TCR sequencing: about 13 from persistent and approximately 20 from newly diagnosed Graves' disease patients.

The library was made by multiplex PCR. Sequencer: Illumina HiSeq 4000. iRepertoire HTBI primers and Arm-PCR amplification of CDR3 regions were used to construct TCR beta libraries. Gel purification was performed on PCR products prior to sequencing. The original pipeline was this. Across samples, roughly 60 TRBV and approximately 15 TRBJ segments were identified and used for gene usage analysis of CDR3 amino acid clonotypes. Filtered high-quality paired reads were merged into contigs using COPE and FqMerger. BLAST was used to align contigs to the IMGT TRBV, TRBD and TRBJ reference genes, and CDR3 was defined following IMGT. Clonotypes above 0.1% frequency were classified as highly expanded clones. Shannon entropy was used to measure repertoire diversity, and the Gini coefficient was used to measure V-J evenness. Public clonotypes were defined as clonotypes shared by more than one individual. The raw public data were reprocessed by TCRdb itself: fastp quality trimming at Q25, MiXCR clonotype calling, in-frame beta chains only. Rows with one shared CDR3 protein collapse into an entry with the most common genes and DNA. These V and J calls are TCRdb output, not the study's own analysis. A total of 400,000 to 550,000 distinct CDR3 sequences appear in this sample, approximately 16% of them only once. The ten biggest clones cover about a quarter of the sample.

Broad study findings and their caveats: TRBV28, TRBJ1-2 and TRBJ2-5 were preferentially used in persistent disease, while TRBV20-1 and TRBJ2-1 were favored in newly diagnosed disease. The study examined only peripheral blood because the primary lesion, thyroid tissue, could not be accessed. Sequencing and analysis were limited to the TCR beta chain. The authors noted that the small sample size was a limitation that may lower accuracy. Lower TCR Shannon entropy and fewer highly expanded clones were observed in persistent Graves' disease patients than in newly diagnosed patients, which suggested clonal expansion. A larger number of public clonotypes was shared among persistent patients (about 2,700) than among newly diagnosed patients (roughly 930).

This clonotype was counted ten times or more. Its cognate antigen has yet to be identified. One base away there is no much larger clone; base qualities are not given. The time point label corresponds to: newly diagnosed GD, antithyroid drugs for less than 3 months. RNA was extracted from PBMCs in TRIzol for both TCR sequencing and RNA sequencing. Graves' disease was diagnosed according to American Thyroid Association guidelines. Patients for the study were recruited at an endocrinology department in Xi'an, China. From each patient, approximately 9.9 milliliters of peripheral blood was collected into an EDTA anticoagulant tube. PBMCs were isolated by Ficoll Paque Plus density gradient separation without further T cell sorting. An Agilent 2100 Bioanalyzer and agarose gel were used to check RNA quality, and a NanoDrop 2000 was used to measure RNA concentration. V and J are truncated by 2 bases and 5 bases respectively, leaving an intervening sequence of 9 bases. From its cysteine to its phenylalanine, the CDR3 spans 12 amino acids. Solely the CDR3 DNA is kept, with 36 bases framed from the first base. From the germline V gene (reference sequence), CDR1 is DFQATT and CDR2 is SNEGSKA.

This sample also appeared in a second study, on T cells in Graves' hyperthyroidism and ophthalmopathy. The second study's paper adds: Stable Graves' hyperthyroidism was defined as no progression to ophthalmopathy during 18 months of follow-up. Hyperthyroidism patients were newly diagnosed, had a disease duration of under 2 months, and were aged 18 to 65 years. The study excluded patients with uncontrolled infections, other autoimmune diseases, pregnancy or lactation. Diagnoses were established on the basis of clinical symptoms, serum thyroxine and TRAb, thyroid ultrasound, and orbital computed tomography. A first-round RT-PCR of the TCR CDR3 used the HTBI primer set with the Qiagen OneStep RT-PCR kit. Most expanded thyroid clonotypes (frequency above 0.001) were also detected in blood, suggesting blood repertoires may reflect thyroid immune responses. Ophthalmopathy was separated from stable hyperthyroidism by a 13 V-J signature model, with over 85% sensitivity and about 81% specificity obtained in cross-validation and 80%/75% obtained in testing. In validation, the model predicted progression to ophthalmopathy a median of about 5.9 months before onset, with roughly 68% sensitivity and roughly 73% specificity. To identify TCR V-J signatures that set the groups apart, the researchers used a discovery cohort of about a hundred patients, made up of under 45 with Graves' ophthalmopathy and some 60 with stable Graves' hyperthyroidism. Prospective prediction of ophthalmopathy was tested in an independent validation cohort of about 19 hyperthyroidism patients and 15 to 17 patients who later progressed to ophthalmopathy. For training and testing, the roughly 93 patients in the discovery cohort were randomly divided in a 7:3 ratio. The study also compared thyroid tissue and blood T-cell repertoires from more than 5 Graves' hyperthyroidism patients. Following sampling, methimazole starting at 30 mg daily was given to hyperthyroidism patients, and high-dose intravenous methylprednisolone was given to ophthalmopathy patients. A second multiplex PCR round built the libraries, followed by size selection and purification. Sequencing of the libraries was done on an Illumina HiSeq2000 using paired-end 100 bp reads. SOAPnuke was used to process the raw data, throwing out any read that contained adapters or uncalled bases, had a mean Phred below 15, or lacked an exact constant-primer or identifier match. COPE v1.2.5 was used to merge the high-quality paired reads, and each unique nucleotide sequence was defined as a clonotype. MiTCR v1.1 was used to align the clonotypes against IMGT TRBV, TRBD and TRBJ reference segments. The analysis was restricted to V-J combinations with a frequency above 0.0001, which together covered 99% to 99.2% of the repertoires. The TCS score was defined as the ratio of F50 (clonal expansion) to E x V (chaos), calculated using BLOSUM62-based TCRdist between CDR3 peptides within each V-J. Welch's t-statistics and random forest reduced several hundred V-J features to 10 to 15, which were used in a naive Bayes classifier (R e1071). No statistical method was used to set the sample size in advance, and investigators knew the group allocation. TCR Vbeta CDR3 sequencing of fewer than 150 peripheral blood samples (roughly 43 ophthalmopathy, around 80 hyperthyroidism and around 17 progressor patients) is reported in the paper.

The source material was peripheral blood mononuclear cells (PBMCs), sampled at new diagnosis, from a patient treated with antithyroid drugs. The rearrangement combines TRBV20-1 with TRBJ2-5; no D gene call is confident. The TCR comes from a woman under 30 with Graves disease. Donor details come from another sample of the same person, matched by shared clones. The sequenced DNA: TGCAGTGCTAGAAAACCCCCGGAGACCCAGTACTTC. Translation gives CSARKPPETQYF.